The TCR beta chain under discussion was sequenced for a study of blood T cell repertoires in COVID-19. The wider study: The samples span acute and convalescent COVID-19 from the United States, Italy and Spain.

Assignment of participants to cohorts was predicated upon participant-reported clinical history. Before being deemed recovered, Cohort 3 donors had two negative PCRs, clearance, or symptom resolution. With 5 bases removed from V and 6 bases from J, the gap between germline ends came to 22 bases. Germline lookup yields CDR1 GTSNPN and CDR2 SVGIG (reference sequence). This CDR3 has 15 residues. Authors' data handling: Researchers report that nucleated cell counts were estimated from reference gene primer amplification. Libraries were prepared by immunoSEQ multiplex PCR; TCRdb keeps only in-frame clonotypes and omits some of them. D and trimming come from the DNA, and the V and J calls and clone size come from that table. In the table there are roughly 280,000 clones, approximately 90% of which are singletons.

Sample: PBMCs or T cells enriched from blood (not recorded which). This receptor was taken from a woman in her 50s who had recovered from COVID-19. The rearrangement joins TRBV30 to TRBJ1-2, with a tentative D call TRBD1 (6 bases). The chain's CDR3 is CAWGYERRGRDGYTF. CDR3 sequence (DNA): TGTGCCTGGGGCTATGAGCGCAGGGGAAGGGATGGCTACACCTTC.